Sequencing of this T cell receptor (beta chain) was carried out in a study of cytomegalovirus exposure and HLA in healthy donors. Regarding the study as a whole: What a later analysis reportedly showed was that an Asian-associated ancestry cluster had fewer N-insertions than the 666-donor mean. There were some public TCRs occurring in many donors, but most TCR sequences were rare.

Use of 60 Vbeta and 13 Jbeta primers characterized the PCR. Libraries were prepared by immunoSEQ multiplex PCR; TCRdb keeps only in-frame clonotypes and omits some of them. Of under 100,000 clones detected, less than 80% appear once; the ten largest clones hold around 15%. The CDR3 extends over 14 amino acids. V shed 0 bases and J shed 7 bases, with 13 bases lying between them. The V gene's germline CDR1 is SGHRS and CDR2 YFSETQ. This donor's file did not include a recorded CMV serostatus. Notes on this clone: What it recognizes is unknown.

Input material: PBMCs. The TCR originated in a human donor in good health. This chain connects TRBV5-1 to TRBJ1-1; the D is unclear. The CDR3 loop reads CASSLEGSTGEAFF. The DNA of the CDR3 is TGCGCCAGCAGCTTGGAAGGGAGTACGGGTGAAGCTTTCTTT.